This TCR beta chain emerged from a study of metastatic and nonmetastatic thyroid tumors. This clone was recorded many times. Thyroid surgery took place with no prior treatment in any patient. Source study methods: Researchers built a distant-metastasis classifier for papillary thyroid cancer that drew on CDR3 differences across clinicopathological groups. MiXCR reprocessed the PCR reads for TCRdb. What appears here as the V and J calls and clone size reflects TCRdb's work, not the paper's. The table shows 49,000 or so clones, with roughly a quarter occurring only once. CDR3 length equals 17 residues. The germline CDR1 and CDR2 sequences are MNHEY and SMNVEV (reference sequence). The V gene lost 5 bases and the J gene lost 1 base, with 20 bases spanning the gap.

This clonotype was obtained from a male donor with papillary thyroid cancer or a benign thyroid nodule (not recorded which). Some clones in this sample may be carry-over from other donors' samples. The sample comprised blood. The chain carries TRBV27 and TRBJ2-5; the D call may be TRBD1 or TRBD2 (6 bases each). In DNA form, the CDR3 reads TGTGCCAGCAGTCCCAGGACAGTAGCGGAAATCCAAGAGACCCAGTACTTC. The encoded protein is CASSPRTVAEIQETQYF.